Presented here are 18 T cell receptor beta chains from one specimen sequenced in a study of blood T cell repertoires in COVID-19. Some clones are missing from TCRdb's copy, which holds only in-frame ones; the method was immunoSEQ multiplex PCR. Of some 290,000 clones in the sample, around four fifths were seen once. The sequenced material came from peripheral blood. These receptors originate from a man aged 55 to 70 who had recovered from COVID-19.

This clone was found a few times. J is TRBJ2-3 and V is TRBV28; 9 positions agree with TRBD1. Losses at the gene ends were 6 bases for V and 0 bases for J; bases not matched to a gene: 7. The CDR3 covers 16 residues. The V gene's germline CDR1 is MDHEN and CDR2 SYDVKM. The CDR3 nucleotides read TGTGCCAGCAGGAGAATGACAGGGGGTAGCACAGATACGCAGTATTTT. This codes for CASRRMTGGSTDTQYF.

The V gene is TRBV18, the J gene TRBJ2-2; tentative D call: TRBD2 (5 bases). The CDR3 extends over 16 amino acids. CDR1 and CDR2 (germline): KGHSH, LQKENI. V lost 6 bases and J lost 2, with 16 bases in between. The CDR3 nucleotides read TGTGCCAGCTCGCCGACCCGTCGGGGTAACACCGGGGAGCTGTTTTTT. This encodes CASSPTRRGNTGELFF.

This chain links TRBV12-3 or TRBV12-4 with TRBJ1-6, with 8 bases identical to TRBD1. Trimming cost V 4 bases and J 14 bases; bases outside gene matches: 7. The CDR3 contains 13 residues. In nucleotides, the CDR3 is TGTGCCAGCAGTTCCAGGGGGCGGTGGACCCTCCACTTT. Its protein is CASSSRGRWTLHF.

The CDR3 protein is CASRRNLGGELFF. CDR3 coding DNA: TGTGCCAGCAGGAGGAATTTGGGCGGGGAGCTGTTTTTT. The chain employs TRBV2 and TRBJ2-2, with D uncertain. Per the germline V gene, CDR1 is SNHLY and CDR2 is FYNNEI. The CDR3 consists of 13 residues. The V gene lost 6 bases and the J gene lost 7 bases, with 12 bases spanning the gap.

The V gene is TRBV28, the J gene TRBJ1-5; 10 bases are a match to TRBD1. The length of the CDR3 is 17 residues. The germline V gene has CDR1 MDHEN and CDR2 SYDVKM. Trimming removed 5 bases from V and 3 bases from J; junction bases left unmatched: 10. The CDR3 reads CASSTQTGGLANQPQHF. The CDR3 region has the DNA TGTGCCAGCAGTACACAGACAGGGGGCCTCGCCAATCAGCCCCAGCATTTT.

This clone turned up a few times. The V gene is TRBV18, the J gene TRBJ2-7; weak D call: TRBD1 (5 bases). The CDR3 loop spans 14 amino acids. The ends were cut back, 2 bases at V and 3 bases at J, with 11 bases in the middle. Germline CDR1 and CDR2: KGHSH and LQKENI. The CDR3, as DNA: TGTGCCAGCTCACCAGTAGCAGGGATCTACGAGCAGTACTTC. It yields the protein CASSPVAGIYEQYF.

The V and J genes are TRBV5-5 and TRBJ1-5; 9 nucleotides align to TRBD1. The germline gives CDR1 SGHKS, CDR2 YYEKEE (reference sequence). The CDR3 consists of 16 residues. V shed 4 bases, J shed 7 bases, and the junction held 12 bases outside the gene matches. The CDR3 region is CASSEGRDRAGQPQHF. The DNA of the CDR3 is TGTGCCAGCAGCGAGGGCAGGGACAGGGCAGGGCAGCCCCAGCATTTT.

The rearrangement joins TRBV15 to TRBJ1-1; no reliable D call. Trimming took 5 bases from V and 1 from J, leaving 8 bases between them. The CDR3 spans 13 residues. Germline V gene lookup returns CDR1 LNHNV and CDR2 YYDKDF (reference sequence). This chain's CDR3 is CATSAGGNTEAFF. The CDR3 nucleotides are TGTGCCACCAGCGCAGGAGGGAACACTGAAGCTTTCTTT.

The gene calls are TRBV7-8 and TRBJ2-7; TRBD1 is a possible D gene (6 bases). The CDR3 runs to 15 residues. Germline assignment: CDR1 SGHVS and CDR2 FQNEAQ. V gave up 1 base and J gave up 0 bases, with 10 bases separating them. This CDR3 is CASSLDRVNSYEQYF. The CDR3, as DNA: TGTGCCAGCAGCTTAGACAGGGTAAACTCCTACGAGCAGTACTTC.

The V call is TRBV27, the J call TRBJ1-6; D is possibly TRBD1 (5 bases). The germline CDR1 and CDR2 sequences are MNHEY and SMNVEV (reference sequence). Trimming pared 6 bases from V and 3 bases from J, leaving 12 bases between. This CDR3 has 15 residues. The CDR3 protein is CASREFQGYNSPLHF. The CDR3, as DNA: TGTGCCAGCAGGGAATTCCAGGGCTATAATTCACCCCTCCACTTT.

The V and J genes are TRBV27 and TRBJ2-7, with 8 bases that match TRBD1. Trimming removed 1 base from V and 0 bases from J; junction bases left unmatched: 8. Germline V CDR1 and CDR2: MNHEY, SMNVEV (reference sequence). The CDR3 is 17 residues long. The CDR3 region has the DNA TGTGCCAGCAGTTTATTGGGTGGGGGGACAGGCTCCTACGAGCAGTACTTC. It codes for CASSLLGGGTGSYEQYF.

The CDR3 is CAWKLAGGLYNEQFF. In nucleotides, the CDR3 is TGTGCCTGGAAACTTGCCGGGGGTCTCTACAATGAGCAGTTCTTC. This rearrangement joins TRBV30 to TRBJ2-1; tentatively, D is TRBD2 (6 bases). Trimming took off 4 bases at V and 3 bases at J, with 16 bases between the two ends. The CDR3 is 15 amino acids. Germline-derived CDR1 and CDR2 are GTSNPN and SVGIG (reference sequence). The whole variable domain, filled in from reference TRBV30 and TRBJ2-1, reads SQTIHQWPATLVQPVGSPLSLECTVEGTSNPNLYWYRQAAGRGLQLLFYSVGIGQISSEVPQNLSASRPQDRQFILSSKKLLLSDSGFYLCAWKLAGGLYNEQFFGPGTRLTVL.

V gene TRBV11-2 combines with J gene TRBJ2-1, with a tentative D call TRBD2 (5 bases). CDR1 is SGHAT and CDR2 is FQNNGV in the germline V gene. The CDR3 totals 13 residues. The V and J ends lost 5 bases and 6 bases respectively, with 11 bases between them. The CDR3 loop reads CASSPGNFNEQFF. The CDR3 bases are TGTGCCAGCAGCCCCGGGAATTTCAATGAGCAGTTCTTC. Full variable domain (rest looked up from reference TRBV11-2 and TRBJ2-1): EAGVAQSPRYKIIEKRQSVAFWCNPISGHATLYWYQQILGQGPKLLIQFQNNGVVDDSQLPKDRFSAERLKGVDSTLKIQPAKLEDSAVYLCASSPGNFNEQFFGPGTRLTVL.

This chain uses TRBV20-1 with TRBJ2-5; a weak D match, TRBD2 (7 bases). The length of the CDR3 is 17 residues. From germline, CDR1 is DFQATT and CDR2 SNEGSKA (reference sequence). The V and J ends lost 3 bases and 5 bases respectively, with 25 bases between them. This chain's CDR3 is CSASFSQGQSGRETQYF. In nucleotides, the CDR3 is TGCAGTGCTAGTTTTTCACAGGGTCAATCCGGGAGGGAGACCCAGTACTTC.

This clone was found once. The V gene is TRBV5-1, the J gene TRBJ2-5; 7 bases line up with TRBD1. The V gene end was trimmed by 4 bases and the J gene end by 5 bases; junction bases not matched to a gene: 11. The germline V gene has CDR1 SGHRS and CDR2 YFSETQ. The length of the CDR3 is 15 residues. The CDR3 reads CASSRQTGSSETQYF. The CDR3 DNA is TGCGCCAGCAGCAGGCAGACAGGGTCCAGCGAGACCCAGTACTTC.

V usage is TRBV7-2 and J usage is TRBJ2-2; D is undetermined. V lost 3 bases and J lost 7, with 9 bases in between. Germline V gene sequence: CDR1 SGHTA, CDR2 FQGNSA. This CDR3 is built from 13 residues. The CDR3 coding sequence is TGTGCCAGCAGCTTTAGATATGGCGGGGAGCTGTTTTTT. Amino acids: CASSFRYGGELFF.

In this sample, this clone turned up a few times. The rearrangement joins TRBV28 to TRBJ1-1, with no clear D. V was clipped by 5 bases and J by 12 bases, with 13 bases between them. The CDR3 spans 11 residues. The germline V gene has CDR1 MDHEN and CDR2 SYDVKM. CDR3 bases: TGTGCCAGCAGTACGTCCCGGGTCACTTTCTTT. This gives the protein CASSTSRVTFF.

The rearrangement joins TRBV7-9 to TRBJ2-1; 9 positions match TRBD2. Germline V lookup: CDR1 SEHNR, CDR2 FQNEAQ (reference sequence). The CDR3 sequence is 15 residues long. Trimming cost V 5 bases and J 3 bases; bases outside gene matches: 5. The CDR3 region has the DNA TGTGCCAGCAGCGCCACTAGCGGGCTCTACAATGAGCAGTTCTTC. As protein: CASSATSGLYNEQFF. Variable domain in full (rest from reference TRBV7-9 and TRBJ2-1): DTGVSQNPRHKITKRGQNVTFRCDPISEHNRLYWYRQTLGQGPEFLTYFQNEAQLEKSRLLSDRFSAERPKGSFSTLEIQRTEQGDSAMYLCASSATSGLYNEQFFGPGTRLTVL.